Below, 16 T cell receptor beta chains from the same sample are listed, as sequenced in a study of blood T cells in healthy people across ages. Sample-barcoded 5' priming and a J-beta primer mix drove a second PCR of about 6 to 12 cycles. MiXCR was run by TCRdb on the 5' RACE reads, yielding one entry per CDR3 protein. The sample lists over 500,000 distinct CDR3 sequences; approximately 52% were seen once. Sample: blood. The receptors shown here come from a woman older than 75 in good health.

The chain employs TRBV24-1 and TRBJ2-7; 7 bases align to TRBD1. Germline-derived CDR1 and CDR2 are KGHDR and SFDVKD. J was trimmed by 7 bases and V by 1 base; bases with no gene match: 6. CDR3 length equals 14 residues. DNA for the CDR3: TGTGCCACCAGTGATTTACTAAAGGGGGCTGAGCAGTACTTC. Amino acids: CATSDLLKGAEQYF.

The chain employs TRBV7-2 and TRBJ2-7; TRBD1 matches at 8 bases. CDR3 size: 16 residues. Germline assignment: CDR1 SGHTA and CDR2 FQGNSA. The V segment lost 0 bases and the J segment 2 bases; nucleotides outside the gene matches: 6. CDR3 DNA: TGTGCCAGCAGCTTAGCGGAGACAGGGGACCCCTACGAGCAGTACTTC. The encoded protein is CASSLAETGDPYEQYF.

This clonotype was recorded at least ten times. The chain links TRBV20-1 to TRBJ2-7; TRBD1 matches 9 bases. J gave up 0 bases and V 6 bases, and 3 bases lay outside the gene matches. The germline V gene has CDR1 DFQATT and CDR2 SNEGSKA (reference sequence). CDR3 length equals 13 residues. The CDR3 loop is CSAATGGSYEQYF. The DNA of the CDR3 is TGCAGTGCCGCGACAGGGGGCTCCTACGAGCAGTACTTC.

This clonotype was found a few times. V gene TRBV29-1 combines with J gene TRBJ2-2; D gene unclear. The V end was cut by 5 bases, the J end by 2 bases, with 9 bases between. The CDR3 spans 13 residues. CDR1 SQVTM and CDR2 ANQGSEA come from the germline V gene. CDR3 in DNA: TGCAGCGTTAGTCACTTAAACACCGGGGAGCTGTTTTTT. Protein: CSVSHLNTGELFF.

V gene TRBV10-3 combines with J gene TRBJ1-2; D not resolved. CDR1 and CDR2 (germline): ENHRY, SYGVKD. V was pared by 8 bases and J by 8 bases, with 9 bases between. The CDR3 length is 10 residues. The CDR3, as DNA: TGTGCCATCCCCCAACCGGGCTACACCTTC. The encoded protein is CAIPQPGYTF.

V and J are TRBV29-1 and TRBJ2-1; 7 nucleotides line up with TRBD2. CDR3 length: 13 amino acids. Germline V gene lookup returns CDR1 SQVTM and CDR2 ANQGSEA. V was clipped by 5 bases and J by 4 bases; unmatched bases: 5. In DNA form, the CDR3 reads TGCAGCGTTCTCGGGGGAGGGTACAATGAGCAGTTCTTC. Amino acid sequence: CSVLGGGYNEQFF.

With respect to this clonotype: A single base separates this from a much larger clone, so it may be a read error. The chain joins TRBV6-2 or TRBV6-3 to TRBJ1-1; D call uncertain. Trimming took off 4 bases at V and 3 bases at J, with 9 bases between the two ends. Germline assignment: CDR1 MNHEY and CDR2 SVGEGT. The CDR3 is made up of 13 amino acids. The CDR3 is CASSSGRYTEAFF. The CDR3 nucleotides read TGTGCCAGCAGTTCCGGACGGTACACTGAAGCTTTCTTT.

V usage is TRBV7-9 and J usage is TRBJ2-1, with D hard to call. The CDR3 has 14 amino acids. V lost 3 bases and J 6 bases, leaving 12 bases between the germline ends. Germline V gives CDR1 SEHNR, CDR2 FQNEAQ (reference sequence). The CDR3 is CASSFEPSFNEQFF. CDR3 bases: TGTGCCAGCAGCTTTGAGCCGAGCTTCAATGAGCAGTTCTTC.

The genes are TRBV18 and TRBJ2-3, with D perhaps matching TRBD1 or TRBD2 (5 bases each). CDR1 KGHSH and CDR2 LQKENI come from the germline V gene. The CDR3 runs 18 residues. V lost 3 bases and J lost 2, with 21 bases in between. The CDR3 DNA reads as TGTGCCAGCTCACCTACTGTTCGGGGACCCTCTACCACAGATACGCAGTATTTT. Translation gives CASSPTVRGPSTTDTQYF.

To note about this clonotype: One end of the junction does not line up with germline, which may come from a read error. The J gene is TRBJ2-6, the V gene TRBV2, with D possibly matching TRBD1 (6 bases). Germline loops: CDR1 SNHLY, CDR2 FYNNEI. There are 15 residues in the CDR3. CDR3 residues: CASSGAGAGAKVLTF. The CDR3 coding sequence is TGTGCCAGCAGTGGGGCAGGGGCTGGGGCCAAAGTCCTGACTTTC.

A note on this clonotype: Sequence at one end of the junction differs from germline and may be a read error. The gene calls are TRBV25-1 and TRBJ2-3; D may be TRBD1 (5 bases). CDR3 length: 15 residues. Per germline, CDR1 MGHDK and CDR2 SYGVNS. CDR3: CAGSELSGYADTQYF. The CDR3 DNA follows: TGTGCCGGCAGTGAGCTCTCAGGGTACGCAGATACGCAGTATTTT.

This clonotype has a count of ten or more. The J gene is TRBJ2-1, the V gene TRBV12-3 or TRBV12-4; D unclear. The CDR3 has 15 amino acids. Trimming cost V 3 bases and J 1 base, with 10 bases left between them. The CDR3 loop is CASSLRFKSYNEQFF. CDR3 in DNA: TGTGCCAGCAGTTTGAGGTTCAAATCCTACAATGAGCAGTTCTTC.

The chain combines TRBV18 with TRBJ2-5; 8 bases agree with TRBD1. The DNA end lines up better with TRBJ2-7; the J call may be wrong. Per the germline V gene, CDR1 is KGHSH and CDR2 is LQKENI. The CDR3 covers 15 residues. CDR3 sequence reads: CASSPRGQAWDEQYF. The CDR3 DNA reads TGTGCCAGCTCACCACGGGGACAGGCATGGGACGAGCAGTACTTC.

To note about this clonotype: This may stem from a read error, because a much larger clone lies one nucleotide away. V is TRBV5-5 and J is TRBJ2-1, with D maybe TRBD1 (5 bases). The J call may be wrong; the DNA end is better matched by TRBJ2-7. Germline lookup yields CDR1 SGHKS and CDR2 YYEKEE (reference sequence). The CDR3 is made up of 15 amino acids. CDR3 residues: CASSLIRGPYNEQYF. CDR3 coding DNA: TGTGCCAGCAGCTTGATAAGGGGCCCCTACAATGAGCAGTACTTC.

This clonotype has a count of ten or more. V gene TRBV2 combines with J gene TRBJ1-1; D is possibly TRBD1 (6 bases). This CDR3 is 14 amino acids long. The V and J ends lost 6 bases and 4 bases respectively, with 15 bases between them. Germline loops: CDR1 SNHLY, CDR2 FYNNEI. CDR3 residues: CASRQGGAGTEAFF. The DNA of the CDR3 is TGTGCCAGCAGACAGGGCGGAGCGGGCACTGAAGCTTTCTTT.

This clonotype was recorded many times. The chain couples TRBV29-1 to TRBJ2-1, with 8 bases aligning to TRBD2. Germline V gives CDR1 SQVTM, CDR2 ANQGSEA. The V segment lost 6 bases and the J segment 6 bases; nucleotides outside the gene matches: 10. The CDR3 totals 14 residues. The CDR3 is CSVGGGGTVNEQFF. The CDR3 DNA reads TGCAGCGTGGGCGGCGGGGGGACGGTCAATGAGCAGTTCTTC.